Each of the 23 T cell receptor beta chains below was sequenced from the same sample in a study of cytomegalovirus exposure and HLA in healthy donors. Sequencing used immunoSEQ multiplex PCR; TCRdb keeps in-frame clones, though not all of them. Among about 160,000 clones, approximately 88% were seen once, and the ten largest hold roughly a tenth. The sample consisted of PBMCs. The receptors shown here come from a man aged 30 to 39 in good health and CMV-seropositive.

This clone appeared a few times. This chain joins TRBV6-5 and TRBJ2-1; 8 nucleotides line up with TRBD1. The CDR3 extends over 14 amino acids. CDR1 is MNHEY, CDR2 SVGAGI, per germline. The V and J ends lost 2 bases and 13 bases, in that order; junction bases with no gene match: 10. The CDR3 DNA reads as TGTGCCAGCAGTTACCTCGGGACGGGGACAGGCCAGTTCTTC. This codes for CASSYLGTGTGQFF.

This chain links TRBV30 with TRBJ2-5, with 9 bases fitting TRBD2. CDR3 length: 16 residues. V trimming: 2 bases; J trimming: 5 bases; junction bases outside the gene matches: 12. Germline lookup yields CDR1 GTSNPN and CDR2 SVGIG (reference sequence). CDR3 sequence reads: CAWSRGISGSMETQYF. CDR3 nucleotides: TGTGCCTGGAGTCGAGGGATTAGCGGGAGCATGGAGACCCAGTACTTC.

V and J are TRBV30 and TRBJ1-1; weak D call: TRBD1 (5 bases). Germline CDR1 GTSNPN, CDR2 SVGIG (reference sequence). The CDR3 runs 13 residues. The V gene lost 4 bases and the J gene lost 3 bases, with 12 bases spanning the gap. The CDR3 here is CAWTRALDTEAFF. The CDR3 DNA sequence: TGTGCCTGGACCAGGGCTTTGGACACTGAAGCTTTCTTT.

This sequence joins TRBV4-3 and TRBJ2-1; possibly TRBD2 for D (5 bases). The CDR3 runs to 15 residues. V lost 7 bases and J lost 2, with 15 bases in between. The germline CDR1 and CDR2 sequences are LGHNA and YSLEER. The CDR3 nucleotides are TGCGCCAGCACCCCGGGGAGATACCCCTACAATGAGCAGTTCTTC. The encoded protein is CASTPGRYPYNEQFF.

The DNA for the CDR3 is TGTGCCAGCGTTGGACAGGGGTATTACGAGCAGTACTTC. This codes for CASVGQGYYEQYF. The V gene is TRBV28, the J gene TRBJ2-7; TRBD1 matches at 9 bases. CDR1 is MDHEN, CDR2 SYDVKM, per germline. The junction had 6 bases not matched to a gene; V was cut back by 8 bases and J by 4 bases. This CDR3 is built from 13 residues. Variable domain in full (rest from reference TRBV28 and TRBJ2-7): DVKVTQSSRYLVKRTGEKVFLECVQDMDHENMFWYRQDPGLGLRLIYFSYDVKMKEKGDIPEGYSVSREKKERFSLILESASTNQTSMYLCASVGQGYYEQYFGPGTRLTVT.

The chain links TRBV18 to TRBJ1-1; 10 bases map to TRBD1. Germline assignment: CDR1 KGHSH and CDR2 LQKENI. CDR3 length: 15 residues. V trimming: 2 bases; J trimming: 4 bases; junction bases outside the gene matches: 4. The CDR3 bases are TGTGCCAGCTCACCAAGTTGGGACAGGGGCACTGAAGCTTTCTTT. The encoded protein is CASSPSWDRGTEAFF.

The chain carries TRBV6-1 and TRBJ1-2, with D perhaps TRBD1 (5 bases). The CDR3 length is 15 residues. Deletions cut 0 bases from V and 4 bases from J, with 12 bases between. CDR1 and CDR2 from the germline V gene are MNHNS and SASEGT. For the CDR3, the DNA is TGTGCCAGCAGTGAAGCGCTCGCACAGGCCTATGGCTACACCTTC. Protein product: CASSEALAQAYGYTF.

The chain joins TRBV5-1 to TRBJ2-1; a weak D match, TRBD1 (5 bases). Trimming shortened V by 2 bases and J by 4 bases, and 10 bases separated the two germline ends. The CDR3 is made up of 14 amino acids. Germline V gene sequence: CDR1 SGHRS, CDR2 YFSETQ. CDR3 sequence reads: CASSFSPGYNEQFF. The CDR3 nucleotides read TGCGCCAGCAGCTTTAGCCCAGGGTACAATGAGCAGTTCTTC.

The rearrangement joins TRBV5-1 to TRBJ1-1; 10 bases are shared with TRBD1. Germline assignment: CDR1 SGHRS and CDR2 YFSETQ. The CDR3 runs to 15 residues. The V gene end was trimmed by 4 bases and the J gene end by 0 bases; junction bases not matched to a gene: 3. The CDR3 sequence is CASSMGQGMNTEAFF. The CDR3 DNA follows: TGCGCCAGCAGCATGGGACAGGGGATGAACACTGAAGCTTTCTTT.

This chain connects TRBV2 to TRBJ2-1; weak D call: TRBD1 (5 bases). V gave up 2 bases and J gave up 7 bases, with 6 bases separating them. The CDR3 contains 12 residues. CDR1 and CDR2 (germline): SNHLY, FYNNEI. In DNA form, the CDR3 reads TGTGCCAGCAGTGAAAAGGGGAATGAGCAGTTCTTC. Protein product: CASSEKGNEQFF.

This chain links TRBV19 with TRBJ2-5; D might be TRBD1 (6 bases). CDR3 size: 14 residues. Germline CDR1 and CDR2: LNHDA and SQIVND (reference sequence). Trimming shortened V by 6 bases and J by 0 bases, and 11 bases separated the two germline ends. The CDR3 sequence is CASSSRTDQETQYF. In DNA form, the CDR3 reads TGTGCCAGTAGCTCACGGACAGACCAAGAGACCCAGTACTTC.

The V call is TRBV30, the J call TRBJ2-1; D gene uncertain. Trimming pared 3 bases from V and 2 bases from J, leaving 8 bases between. Germline V gene lookup returns CDR1 GTSNPN and CDR2 SVGIG (reference sequence). CDR3 length equals 13 residues. CDR3 sequence (DNA): TGTGCCTGGAGCCCCCGCGCCTACAATGAGCAGTTCTTC. Its translation is CAWSPRAYNEQFF.

Concerning this clone itself: The sample holds other DNA sequences that translate to the same CDR3. The CDR3 coding sequence is TGCGCCAGCAGCTTAGGAGACAGAGACACAGATACGCAGTATTTT. Amino acid sequence: CASSLGDRDTDTQYF. The gene calls are TRBV5-1 and TRBJ2-3, with D perhaps TRBD1 (5 bases). V lost 2 bases, J lost 2 bases, and 12 bases lay in between. The germline V gene has CDR1 SGHRS and CDR2 YFSETQ. The CDR3 runs to 15 residues.

CDR3 DNA sequence: TGTGCCTGGAAAGAACAGAACACCATATATTTT. Translating gives CAWKEQNTIYF. V usage is TRBV30 and J usage is TRBJ1-3; unclear D gene. V was cut by 4 bases and J by 7 bases, with 8 bases left in between. Germline V CDR1 and CDR2: GTSNPN, SVGIG (reference sequence). This CDR3 comprises 11 residues.

The gene calls are TRBV5-1 and TRBJ2-7, with 7 bases identical to TRBD1. The CDR3 spans 13 residues. CDR1 and CDR2 from the germline V gene are SGHRS and YFSETQ. With 4 bases clipped from V and 2 bases from J, the junction kept 3 bases outside the gene matches. The CDR3 coding sequence is TGCGCCAGCAGCAGGGGGCAGACCTACGAGCAGTACTTC. Translating it yields CASSRGQTYEQYF.

The rearrangement uses TRBV25-1 and TRBJ2-4; D perhaps matches TRBD1 (5 bases). V was pared by 3 bases and J by 0 bases, with 9 bases between. Looked up from germline, CDR1 is MGHDK and CDR2 is SYGVNS. The CDR3 is 15 residues long. CDR3 coding DNA: TGTGCCAGCAGTGACAGGGCCCTAGCCAAAAACATTCAGTACTTC. It codes for CASSDRALAKNIQYF.

This chain links TRBV9 with TRBJ1-1; no clear D. Trimming stripped 0 bases from V and 2 bases from J, with 8 bases between. This CDR3 has 14 amino acids. Germline V gene data show CDR1 as SGDLS and CDR2 as YYNGEE. The CDR3, as DNA: TGTGCCAGCAGCGTAGGACTCCAAAACACTGAAGCTTTCTTT. Protein sequence: CASSVGLQNTEAFF.

V and J are TRBV7-8 and TRBJ2-1; 10 nucleotides agree with TRBD2. The trim removed 4 bases at V and 4 bases at J, leaving 13 bases unmatched. The CDR3 runs to 18 residues. Germline CDR1 SGHVS, CDR2 FQNEAQ. CDR3 in DNA: TGTGCCAGCAGCTGGCCACCGCTAGCGGGAGATTGGTACAATGAGCAGTTCTTC. Amino acid sequence: CASSWPPLAGDWYNEQFF.

The chain uses TRBV27 and TRBJ2-1; D is uncertain. V was clipped by 2 bases and J by 6 bases, with 8 bases between them. Germline assignment: CDR1 MNHEY and CDR2 SMNVEV (reference sequence). The CDR3 loop spans 13 amino acids. The CDR3 region is CASSLEALNEQFF. CDR3 in DNA: TGTGCCAGCAGTTTAGAAGCCCTCAATGAGCAGTTCTTC.

The rearrangement uses TRBV9 and TRBJ2-7; D remains ambiguous. CDR1 is SGDLS, CDR2 YYNGEE, per germline. The CDR3 is 12 amino acids. V was shortened by 4 bases and J by 1 base, with 6 bases between the two germline ends. The CDR3 nucleotides are TGTGCCAGCAGCCCTCGTTCCTACGAGCAGTACTTC. The encoded protein is CASSPRSYEQYF.

The genes are TRBV7-9 and TRBJ1-3, with TRBD1 matching over 7 bases. After removal of 7 bases from V and 0 bases from J, the junction contained 9 bases not matched to a gene. Per germline, CDR1 SEHNR and CDR2 FQNEAQ (reference sequence). The CDR3 has 16 amino acids. In DNA form, the CDR3 reads TGTGCCAGCACCGGAACAGGGGAACACTCTGGAAACACCATATATTTT. Translated, it gives CASTGTGEHSGNTIYF. The full variable domain, its missing parts supplied by reference TRBV7-9 and TRBJ1-3, is DTGVSQNPRHKITKRGQNVTFRCDPISEHNRLYWYRQTLGQGPEFLTYFQNEAQLEKSRLLSDRFSAERPKGSFSTLEIQRTEQGDSAMYLCASTGTGEHSGNTIYFGEGSWLTVV.

The gene calls are TRBV28 and TRBJ2-7; D may be TRBD1 (6 bases). Trimming took off 6 bases at V and 6 bases at J, with 18 bases between the two ends. The length of the CDR3 is 14 residues. Per germline, CDR1 MDHEN and CDR2 SYDVKM. CDR3 nucleotides: TGTGCCAGCAGCCTTAACCGGGACAAGAGCGAGCAGTACTTC. Amino acid sequence: CASSLNRDKSEQYF.

The rearrangement joins TRBV10-3 to TRBJ1-2; 7 nucleotides match TRBD1. The CDR3 length is 13 residues. Per germline, CDR1 ENHRY and CDR2 SYGVKD. V lost 6 bases, J lost 4 bases, and 5 bases stayed unmatched. In DNA form, the CDR3 reads TGTGCCATCAGCATGGACAGGAGCTATGGCTACACCTTC. Amino acid sequence: CAISMDRSYGYTF.